Only a few counts were recorded for the clone carrying this T cell receptor (beta chain). Its antigen is undetermined. The data were taken from a study of blood T cells in healthy people across ages. Notes on the study in general: Roughly linear declines in TCR beta diversity per million T cells occurred with age.

Using a J-beta primer mix together with a sample-barcoded 5' primer, a second PCR was run for about 7 to 12 cycles. TCRdb analysed the 5' RACE reads with MiXCR anew, one entry per CDR3 protein. This sample has 1.4 million to 1.5 million distinct CDR3 sequences; 42% occur once, and the top ten carry under 8%. Trimming took off 5 bases at V and 9 bases at J, with 14 bases between the two ends. This CDR3 region has 13 residues. Germline CDR1 MNHNY, CDR2 SVGAGI (reference sequence). The sample consisted of blood. This sequence originates from a woman between 18 and 30 years old in good health. V gene TRBV6-6 combines with J gene TRBJ2-1, with D perhaps TRBD2 (5 bases). The CDR3 loop reads CASSTRRSGEQFF. DNA for the CDR3: TGTGCCAGCAGTACGCGGAGGAGTGGTGAGCAGTTCTTC.